This T cell receptor beta chain was captured in a study of blood T cell repertoires in COVID-19. TCRdb keeps only in-frame clones here, not all; method: immunoSEQ multiplex PCR. The sample consists of around 60,000 clones, over 60% of them appearing once. The CDR3 runs to 15 residues. CDR1 is MNHEY, CDR2 SMNVEV, per germline (reference sequence). The V and J ends lost 8 bases and 8 bases respectively, with 24 bases between them. The genes are TRBV27 and TRBJ1-2; D gene unclear. The sequence was obtained from a woman aged 65 to 85 with COVID-19, enrolled during active disease. The specimen was peripheral blood. CDR3: CASSISSGKRGGYTF. The CDR3 region has the DNA TGTGCCAGCTCGATTTCCTCGGGTAAAAGAGGGGGCTACACCTTC.